This TCR beta chain comes out of a study of CD8 T cells in Susac syndrome. Broader study findings: Only a relatively small number of individuals were included in the TCR sequencing and HLA analysis.

The CDR3 sequence is 14 residues long. V was pared by 10 bases and J by 5 bases, with 20 bases between. The V gene's germline CDR1 is MNHEY and CDR2 SVGAGI. Notes on this clonotype: Its antigen is not known.

The authors negatively isolated CD8+ and CD4+ T cells and FACS-enriched TEMRA cells. An input of about 0.45 to 1 ug of RNA was subjected to reverse transcription using random hexamers. Multiplex PCR with immunoSEQ amplified the TCR beta CDR3 across 54 Vbeta and 13 Jbeta. TCRdb recomputed calls from the immunoSEQ multiplex PCR reads with MiXCR, one row per CDR3 protein. The sample carries a few hundred thousand distinct CDR3 sequences, around 92% recorded once. J is TRBJ2-5 and V is TRBV6-5; tentatively, D is TRBD1 or TRBD2 (6 bases each). The receptor's source is a human donor with multiple sclerosis. The sequencing sample was made of CD4+ T cells from PBMCs. CDR3 nucleotides: TGTGCCACCCATGTGGGGGGCGCAGGGGAGACCCAGTACTTC. It yields the protein CATHVGGAGETQYF.